The entry below gives a single T cell receptor (beta chain) sequence along with its context. Its antigen is as yet unknown. Per germline, CDR1 SGHNT and CDR2 YENEEA. The CDR3 runs to 16 residues. Losses at the gene ends were 6 bases for V and 8 bases for J; bases not matched to a gene: 11. The entry originates in a study of cytomegalovirus exposure and HLA in healthy donors. Study results and caveats: Rare TCR sequences dominated, though some public TCRs recurred in many donors. The tendency of first-cohort TCR clusters to co-occur in the 100 to 150 validation repertoires was identified by a subsequent analysis. In vitro testing confirmed a few CMV-associated chains as specific for CMV antigens.

Profiling relied on immunoSEQ multiplex PCR, and the TCRdb table lists in-frame clones only, not all of them. The sample gives some 250,000 clones, approximately 86% of which show up once; 1% to 1.5% is in the top ten. The sequencing input was PBMCs. The sequence was collected from a woman between 25 and 40 years old in good health and CMV-seropositive. The J gene is TRBJ2-2, the V gene TRBV11-3; 11 bases line up with TRBD2. This chain's CDR3 is CASRPSSGRSSGELFF. The CDR3 DNA reads as TGTGCCAGCAGACCCTCTAGCGGGAGGAGCTCAGGGGAGCTGTTTTTT.